This is a list of T cell receptor beta chains from one sample in a study of T cell responses to AZD1222 COVID-19 vaccine. Profiling relied on immunoSEQ multiplex PCR, and the TCRdb table lists in-frame clones only, not all of them. The sample holds more than 100,000 clones, approximately 88% seen once. The material sequenced was peripheral blood, taken on day 0 of AZD1222 vaccination. These receptors were collected from an adult in good health. Each CDR3 is given with its conserved first and last residue. D genes are given only for firm matches. Clone size, where shown, is once, few, many, or a class for clones that have expanded.

-	TRBV3-1/TRBV3-2	TRBD1	TRBJ2-6	TGTGCCAGCAGCCAAGGGGACAGGACGAGCTCTGGGGCCAACGTCCTGACTTTC	CASSQGDRTSSGANVLTF
once	TRBV4-2	-	TRBJ1-1	TGTGCCAGCAGCCAATCTAGCACAGGGAACACTGAAGCTTTCTTT	CASSQSSTGNTEAFF
-	TRBV12-3/TRBV12-4	-	TRBJ1-3	TGTGCCAGCATTACGGGCGGAGGAAACACCATATATTTT	CASITGGGNTIYF
-	TRBV19	-	TRBJ1-5	TGTGCCAGTAGTATAAGCCAGGTTAGCAATCAGCCCCAGCATTTT	CASSISQVSNQPQHF
-	TRBV6-5	-	TRBJ1-2	TGTGCCAGCAGTTCAGTGGGCTATGGCTACACCTTC	CASSSVGYGYTF
-	TRBV5-1	-	TRBJ1-3	TGCGCCAGCAGCTTGGCCTACGTCGTGGGGAGCAGTGGAAACACCATATATTTT	CASSLAYVVGSSGNTIYF
-	TRBV20-1	-	TRBJ2-5	TGCAGTGCTAGTGGGCCGTGGGAGAGAGAGACCCAGTACTTC	CSASGPWERETQYF
-	TRBV5-5	TRBD1	TRBJ1-1	TGTGCCAGCAGCCCCGCGCCAGGGGGCACTGAAGCTTTCTTT	CASSPAPGGTEAFF
-	TRBV20-1	-	TRBJ2-5	TGCAGTGCTAGAGCAGGGGAGACCCAGTACTTC	CSARAGETQYF
-	TRBV11-2	-	TRBJ1-6	TGTGCCAGCAGCTTAGTAGGCATGAGCTCCTATAATTCACCCCTCCACTTT	CASSLVGMSSYNSPLHF
-	TRBV27	-	TRBJ1-5	TGTGCCAGCAGTTCAGGGAACCAGCCCCAGCATTTT	CASSSGNQPQHF
-	TRBV11-2	-	TRBJ2-3	TGTGCCAGCAGCTTAGATATGGAAATGCCGCAGTATTTT	CASSLDMEMPQYF
-	TRBV30	TRBD2	TRBJ2-1	TGTGCCTGCCCCAGGGCTAGCGGGGGGATCCAGTTCTTC	CACPRASGGIQFF